What follows is one TCR beta chain and its context. Its antigen target is currently unknown. Per-base quality was not reported, and no clone a single base away is much larger than it. This specimen comes from a study of shared clonotypes between healthy human individuals (dated by TCRdb to 2020 to 2021). With regard to the full study: The cohort included three men and a couple of women between 18 and 49 years of age. Leukapheresis yielded between about 0.94 and 8.9 billion PBMCs per donor. To estimate repertoire size and how much clonotype sharing occurs between individuals, the study deeply sequenced the blood TCR repertoires of 5 or 6 healthy adults. For each donor, CD4 naive and CD4 memory were each given three plates, CD8 naive was given two plates, and CD8 memory was given one plate. Different laboratories and diverse techniques were used to prepare libraries and sequence TCR repertoires, to increase sequencing depth and limit assay-specific biases. What the authors observed across the whole study: Sampling was limited to blood, and TCR repertoires in tissue likely differ from TCR repertoires in blood. Even with the large sequencing depth, rarefaction of the sorted-subset datasets indicated that sequencing was incomplete. Sharing across a few donors was observed for 4.5% to 6.5% of naive CD4, under 4% of naive CD8, over 2% of memory CD4, and 0.4% of memory CD8 clonotypes. Because the study included only a small number of donors, the genetic and exposure-history diversity represented was limited. Clonotypes shared by all four sorted-subset donors showed higher generation probabilities than non-shared clonotypes. Pairwise subsampling led to the expectation that sequencing depth would affect the degree of clonotype sharing among donors. Larger estimated clonotype richness was generally found for naive subsets than for memory subsets.

The donors were healthy, HIV-negative adults with no recently reported acute infections or vaccinations. All donors were Caucasian adults living in Nashville, Tennessee, USA. CD4+ T cells were enriched through magnetic negative selection, after which naive cells were positively selected on CD45RA and the remaining negative fraction served as the memory subset. Blood was obtained by leukapheresis, after which PBMCs were separated by Ficoll-Histopaque density gradient centrifugation and cryopreserved in liquid nitrogen vapor phase. Analytical flow cytometry was used to check the purity and quantity of each magnetically sorted T cell population. Genomic DNA was isolated from each sorted fraction and quantified by UV absorbance on a Nanodrop 2000c. CDR1 and CDR2 are drawn from the germline V gene: MNHEY, SVGAGI. V sheds 6 bases and J sheds 4 bases, leaving 10 bases between their ends. From the cysteine through the phenylalanine, the CDR3 covers 13 amino acids. Only the CDR3 part of the read is kept: 39 bases, read in frame from the first base.

TCR CDR3 regions were amplified from genomic DNA by multiplex PCR using the deep immunoSEQ assay. Extracted genomic DNA from each cell subset was spread evenly across all wells of several immunoSEQ 96-well plates, with each plate serving as a replicate. For sorted subsets, each replicate PCR was loaded with 200 ng genomic DNA, equivalent to some 27,000 T cell genomes. Purified libraries were quantified with a Qubit 3.0 fluorometer, sized on a Bioanalyzer 2100, and re-quantified with the KAPA Library Quantification kit. Each immunoSEQ 96-well plate was sequenced on its own single-read 150-cycle Illumina NextSeq 550 flow cell. The original methods were these. The immunoSEQ output contained only junctional sequences without quality scores, so filtering could not match that applied to full-length reads. Sequences were annotated with PyIR, a Python wrapper for IgBLAST v1.9, and V/J genes and CDR3 were assigned using IMGT germline references. Reads were removed for weak V/J assignments (E-value above 1e-6), missing CDR3, stop codons, out-of-frame junctions, or ambiguous translated residues. V3J clonotypes were defined as sequences sharing the same inferred V gene, J gene, and CDR3 amino acid sequence. The percentage overlap between two repertoires was calculated by dividing the number of shared unique clonotypes by the size of the smaller repertoire. RTK rarefaction, the Chao1 estimator, and Recon v2.1 estimates of unobserved clonotypes were used to assess repertoire richness. Generation probabilities for all TCRbeta clonotypes obtained by the gDNA method from four donors were computed using OLGA. The immuneACCESS repertoire file appears here via TCRdb, limited to in-frame rearrangements. These files lack a portion of the clones; in checked studies, under half of the deficit traces to unresolved V genes, and the cause of the others is not known. For V, J and clone size, that table is used; D and trimming come from the DNA. This sample is represented by about 2.4 million clones; 93% of them were singletons. Approximately 0.37% of the sample lies in the top ten.

This receptor was identified in a young man in good health. Some clones in this sample may be carry-over from other donors' samples. The receptor chain draws on TRBV6-5 and TRBJ1-3; the D gene remains uncertain. The sequencing sample was made of naive CD4+ T cells from PBMCs. What the cell subset or site label conveys for this sample: CD45RA+ positively selected. The nucleotide sequence reads TGTGCCAGCAGACAAGTAGGGGGAAACACCATATATTTT. Its protein is CASRQVGGNTIYF.